This is a list of T cell receptor beta chains from one sample in a study of control samples from healthy donors and cancer patients. Repertoires were generated with immunoSEQ multiplex PCR, while TCRdb's copy carries only in-frame clones and drops some. The repertoire holds more than 100,000 clones, with around nine tenths as singletons. Sequenced material: PBMCs. The receptor source for this set is a man in his 60s with lung cancer. Each CDR3 is given with its conserved first and last residue. Fields, in order: D gene, V gene, clone size, J gene, CDR3 protein, CDR3 DNA. A D gene is named only where the DNA matches it firmly. The listing skips clone size in some rows; elsewhere it reads once, few, many or a size class.

>-|TRBV3-1/TRBV3-2|-|TRBJ2-2
CASADQGRTNTGELFF
TGTGCCAGCGCCGATCAGGGCAGGACGAACACCGGGGAGCTGTTTTTT
>-|TRBV12-5|-|TRBJ1-1
CASGFTPDGRLNTEAFF
TGTGCTAGTGGTTTCACTCCCGACGGACGGTTGAACACTGAAGCTTTCTTT
>-|TRBV7-2|-|TRBJ2-3
CASSLFERRARGDTQYF
TGTGCCAGCAGCTTGTTCGAACGGCGGGCTCGCGGAGATACGCAGTATTTT
>-|TRBV5-1|-|TRBJ1-2
CASSLAGNEESGYTF
TGCGCCAGCAGCTTGGCGGGCAACGAAGAAAGTGGCTACACCTTC
>-|TRBV2|-|TRBJ2-3
CASSVIRLSSTDTQYF
TGTGCCAGCAGTGTAATCAGGTTATCTAGCACAGATACGCAGTATTTT
>-|TRBV30|-|TRBJ1-2
CAWSGEGTHKIYGYTF
TGTGCCTGGAGTGGGGAAGGGACACATAAAATCTATGGCTACACCTTC
>TRBD2|TRBV7-3|-|TRBJ2-3
CASSLTSGTDTQYF
TGTGCCAGCAGCCTGACTAGCGGGACAGATACGCAGTATTTT
>-|TRBV25-1|-|TRBJ2-2
CASSEYNVNTGELFF
TGTGCCAGCAGTGAATATAATGTCAACACCGGGGAGCTGTTTTTT
>TRBD1|TRBV5-1|-|TRBJ2-3
CASSRNRGRESPNTDTQYF
TGCGCCAGCAGCAGAAACAGGGGGCGCGAATCTCCGAACACAGATACGCAGTATTTT
>-|TRBV11-3|-|TRBJ1-4
CASSFYGAQLFF
TGTGCCAGCAGCTTTTACGGAGCACAACTGTTTTTT
>-|TRBV6-6|-|TRBJ2-2
CASTGAANTGELFF
TGTGCCAGCACTGGGGCGGCGAACACCGGGGAGCTGTTTTTT
>-|TRBV18|once|TRBJ1-2
CASSTRDPGVYGYTF
TGTGCCAGCTCAACCAGGGACCCGGGAGTGTATGGCTACACCTTC
>TRBD1|TRBV12-5|-|TRBJ1-2
CASGSRTGLRYGYTF
TGTGCTAGTGGTTCGCGGACAGGGTTGAGATATGGCTACACCTTC
>-|TRBV30|-|TRBJ1-2
CAWMRRKNYGYTF
TGTGCCTGGATGCGTCGGAAGAACTATGGCTACACCTTC
>TRBD1|TRBV7-9|-|TRBJ2-7
CASSLPLQGAKVYEQYF
TGTGCCAGCAGCTTACCCCTACAGGGGGCGAAGGTCTACGAGCAGTACTTC
>TRBD1|TRBV27|-|TRBJ1-2
CASSPSDRTGRNYGYTF
TGTGCCAGCAGTCCTTCCGACCGGACAGGAAGAAACTATGGCTACACCTTC
>-|TRBV14|-|TRBJ1-2
CASSQSGRAGYTF
TGTGCCAGCAGCCAGAGCGGCAGGGCCGGCTACACCTTC
>TRBD1|TRBV6-6|few|TRBJ1-5
CASSLGQGSTPQHF
TGTGCCAGCAGCCTAGGACAGGGAAGTACGCCCCAGCATTTT
>TRBD1|TRBV7-8|-|TRBJ1-4
CASSLAKDRGNEKLFF
TGTGCCAGCAGCTTAGCGAAGGACAGGGGTAATGAAAAACTGTTTTTT
>-|TRBV27|-|TRBJ1-4
CASSSRGQASTNEKLFF
TGTGCCAGCAGTTCCCGGGGGCAGGCCTCAACTAATGAAAAACTGTTTTTT
>-|TRBV5-1|-|TRBJ1-1
CASSLGVRNTEAFF
TGCGCCAGCAGCTTGGGGGTTAGGAACACTGAAGCTTTCTTT
>-|TRBV30|-|TRBJ1-1
CASDSYTEAFF
TGTGCCTCGGACAGTTACACTGAAGCTTTCTTT
>TRBD1|TRBV15|-|TRBJ1-4
CATSRDQGAVEKLFF
TGTGCCACCAGCAGAGACCAGGGGGCGGTTGAAAAACTGTTTTTT
>-|TRBV6-4|-|TRBJ1-2
CASSSGNYGYTF
TGTGCCAGCAGTAGCGGGAACTATGGCTACACCTTC
>TRBD1|TRBV27|-|TRBJ1-2
CASSFGTGGGYGYTF
TGTGCCAGCAGTTTTGGGACAGGGGGTGGCTATGGCTACACCTTC
>-|TRBV5-1|-|TRBJ2-2
CASSLKTGELFF
TGCGCCAGCAGCTTGAAGACAGGGGAGCTGTTTTTT
>TRBD1|TRBV29-1|-|TRBJ2-3
CSVLGQGTDTQYF
TGCAGCGTCCTCGGACAGGGAACAGATACGCAGTATTTT
>-|TRBV30|once|TRBJ1-1
CAWSVPDRMNTEAFF
TGTGCCTGGAGTGTACCTGACCGCATGAACACTGAAGCTTTCTTT
>-|TRBV6-2/TRBV6-3|-|TRBJ2-5
CASSYRVKETQYF
TGTGCCAGCAGTTACAGGGTTAAGGAGACCCAGTACTTC
>TRBD1|TRBV7-9|-|TRBJ1-1
CASSQRPGTAMNTEAFF
TGTGCCAGCAGCCAACGTCCCGGGACAGCTATGAACACTGAAGCTTTCTTT
>-|TRBV3-1/TRBV3-2|-|TRBJ1-1
CASRPNQGLGAFF
TGTGCCAGCAGACCGAACCAGGGACTAGGAGCTTTCTTT
>-|TRBV7-3|-|TRBJ2-1
CASSLPLSSSYNEQFF
TGTGCCAGCAGCTTACCTCTTAGCAGCTCCTACAATGAGCAGTTCTTC
>-|TRBV5-1|-|TRBJ1-3
CASSHGRVSGNTIYF
TGCGCCAGCAGCCACGGACGGGTGTCCGGAAACACCATATATTTT
>-|TRBV28|-|TRBJ1-1
CASSLSQNEAFF
TGTGCCAGCAGTTTAAGTCAGAACGAAGCTTTCTTT
>-|TRBV5-6|-|TRBJ2-5
CASSLLLGTAETQYF
TGTGCCAGCAGCTTACTTTTAGGGACGGCAGAGACCCAGTACTTC
>TRBD1|TRBV5-1|-|TRBJ2-5
CASSLTGRETQYF
TGCGCCAGCAGCCTGACAGGGAGAGAGACCCAGTACTTC
>TRBD1|TRBV24-1|-|TRBJ2-2
CATSDYTGQGYTGELFF
TGTGCCACCAGTGACTATACGGGACAGGGCTACACCGGGGAGCTGTTTTTT
>TRBD1|TRBV30|-|TRBJ1-1
CAWTHAGGDTEAFF
TGTGCCTGGACTCACGCAGGGGGGGACACTGAAGCTTTCTTT
>-|TRBV5-6|-|TRBJ1-3
CASSLGGFSGNTIYF
TGTGCCAGCAGCCTGGGTGGGTTCTCTGGAAACACCATATATTTT
>-|TRBV29-1|-|TRBJ2-7
CSVGRPQTYEQYF
TGCAGCGTTGGACGGCCCCAAACCTACGAGCAGTACTTC
>-|TRBV5-4|-|TRBJ1-2
CASSEDSYGYTF
TGTGCCAGCAGCGAGGACTCTTATGGCTACACCTTC
>TRBD1|TRBV30|-|TRBJ2-5
CAWNIWDSGAPEETQYF
TGTGCCTGGAATATTTGGGACAGCGGAGCACCCGAAGAGACCCAGTACTTC
>TRBD1|TRBV5-5|-|TRBJ1-6
CASSYMGTGDNSPLHF
TGTGCCAGCAGCTATATGGGGACAGGGGATAATTCACCCCTCCACTTT
>-|TRBV30|-|TRBJ1-1
CAWTGSMNTEAFF
TGTGCCTGGACGGGCAGCATGAACACTGAAGCTTTCTTT
>TRBD1|TRBV6-5|-|TRBJ1-5
CACSSTGEGAQHF
TGTGCCTGTTCCTCTACAGGGGAAGGGGCCCAGCATTTT
>-|TRBV7-9|-|TRBJ2-5
CASSSRQAGQETQYF
TGTGCCAGCAGCTCCCGACAGGCGGGGCAAGAGACCCAGTACTTC
>-|TRBV6-6|-|TRBJ1-6
CASSFPDSVDNSPLHF
TGTGCCAGCAGTTTCCCAGACAGTGTAGATAATTCACCCCTCCACTTT
>-|TRBV12-3/TRBV12-4|-|TRBJ1-6
CASSSGVNSPLHF
TGTGCCAGCAGTTCCGGGGTTAATTCACCCCTCCACTTT
>-|TRBV30|-|TRBJ1-5
CAWSVLGGSAQHF
TGTGCCTGGAGTGTACTAGGGGGATCGGCCCAGCATTTT